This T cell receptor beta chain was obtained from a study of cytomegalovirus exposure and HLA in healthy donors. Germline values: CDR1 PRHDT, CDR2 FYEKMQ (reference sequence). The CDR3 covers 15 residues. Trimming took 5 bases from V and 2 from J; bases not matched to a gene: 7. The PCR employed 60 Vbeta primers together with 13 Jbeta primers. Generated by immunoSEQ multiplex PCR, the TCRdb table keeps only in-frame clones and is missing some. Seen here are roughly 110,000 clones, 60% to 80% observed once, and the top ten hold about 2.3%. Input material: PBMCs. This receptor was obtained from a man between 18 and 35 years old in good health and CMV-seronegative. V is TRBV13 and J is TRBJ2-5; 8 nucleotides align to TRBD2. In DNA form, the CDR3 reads TGTGCCAGCAGCCGTACTGGCGGGGGGCAAGAGACCCAGTACTTC. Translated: CASSRTGGGQETQYF.